The sequence of this T cell receptor beta chain was determined in a study of OX40 agonist ivuxolimab in advanced cancers. Study-level background: Those enrolled were approximately 78% male, with a mean age of approximately 60 years and ages from roughly 20 to 90.

Profiled with immunoSEQ multiplex PCR; TCRdb holds only in-frame clones, not every one. The sample lists roughly 79,000 clones, about 90% occurring once. Germline assignment: CDR1 SGHNT and CDR2 YENEEA. This CDR3 has 15 amino acids. V was cut by 5 bases and J by 1 base, with 14 bases left in between. Patients were ruled out by autoimmune disease history or systemic immunosuppression. This sequence joins TRBV11-3 and TRBJ1-1; a possible D gene is TRBD1 (6 bases). Source: CD4+ or CD8+ T cells sorted from blood, taken in a trial of the OX40 agonist ivuxolimab. This clonotype was obtained from an adult with an advanced solid tumor such as melanoma, head and neck, liver or kidney cancer. The CDR3 reads CASSVTGTPNTEAFF. The CDR3 nucleotides read TGTGCCAGCAGCGTAACCGGGACACCGAACACTGAAGCTTTCTTT.